This T cell receptor (beta chain) comes out of a study of T cells in Graves' hyperthyroidism and ophthalmopathy. The wider study: Pretreatment peripheral blood was obtained at initial diagnosis.

Researchers took RNA transcripts and amplified the TCR beta CDR3 regions from them. RT-PCR in the first round (using the HTBI primer set) targeted the TCR CDR3. TCRdb fed the multiplex PCR reads into MiXCR, producing one record per CDR3 protein. The table records 600,000 to 650,000 distinct CDR3 sequences, about 17% of them present only once. Germline V gene sequence: CDR1 LNHDA, CDR2 SQIVND (reference sequence). The V gene lost 6 bases and the J gene lost 0 bases, with 12 bases spanning the gap. This CDR3 has 15 amino acids. The authors took PBMCs from roughly 9.5 ml fresh peripheral blood. This chain links TRBV19 with TRBJ2-1; TRBD1 or TRBD2 may be the D gene (6 bases each). Material for sequencing was blood. The sequence was collected from a woman aged 25 to 39 with Graves' hyperthyroidism. DNA for the CDR3: TGTGCCAGTAGAGGGGGGCACTCCTCCTACAATGAGCAGTTCTTC. It is translated as CASRGGHSSYNEQFF.